This is a list of T cell receptor beta chains from one sample in a study of blood T cell repertoires in COVID-19. Here immunoSEQ multiplex PCR was the method, and the copy in TCRdb shows in-frame clones only, minus some. The repertoire includes roughly 160,000 clones, around four fifths of them detected once, and under 3.5% sits in the top ten. Input material: peripheral blood. These TCRs come from a woman of 80 years or more with COVID-19, enrolled during active disease. The CDR3 runs from the conserved cysteine through the conserved F or W. D genes are given only for firm matches. A clone size is listed for some rows: how often the clone was seen (once, few, many), or a class if it is expanded.

j_gene	abundance	v_gene	d_gene	CDR3nt	CDR3aa
TRBJ2-1	once	TRBV6-6	-	TGTGCCAGCAACGCAGGGTTCAATGAGCAGTTCTTC	CASNAGFNEQFF
TRBJ2-7	-	TRBV28	TRBD1	TGTGCCAGCAGGGGGACAGGGCGCTACGAGCAGTACTTC	CASRGTGRYEQYF
TRBJ2-4	-	TRBV11-2	-	TGTGCCAGCAAAGGGCAGGGATGGGGCATTCAGTACTTC	CASKGQGWGIQYF
TRBJ2-1	-	TRBV7-3	-	TGTGCCAGCAGCCGGGGACTCTACAATGAGCAGTTCTTC	CASSRGLYNEQFF
TRBJ1-1	-	TRBV2	-	TGTGCCAGCAGTGCCCTTACAGGGAACACTGAAGCTTTCTTT	CASSALTGNTEAFF
TRBJ2-5	-	TRBV7-7	-	TGTGCTAGCAGCTTAGTAGGCTCAACGGGTGAGACCCAGTACTTC	CASSLVGSTGETQYF
TRBJ2-7	-	TRBV25-1	-	TGTGCCAGCAGTGAATATACGGGGATCGACGAGCAGTACTTC	CASSEYTGIDEQYF
TRBJ2-7	-	TRBV7-2	TRBD1	TGTGCCAGCAGCTTAGCGGCTCAGGGGGCGCTTGAGCAGTACTTC	CASSLAAQGALEQYF
TRBJ1-2	-	TRBV29-1	-	TGCAGCGTTCTCCGACTCGGGGGCTACACCTTC	CSVLRLGGYTF
TRBJ1-6	-	TRBV2	TRBD1	TGTGCCGGTGGGACAGGGATATATAATTCACCCCTCCACTTT	CAGGTGIYNSPLHF
TRBJ2-1	-	TRBV11-1	TRBD1	TGTGCCAGCAGCAGACAGGGGAACAATGAGCAGTTCTTC	CASSRQGNNEQFF
TRBJ1-4	-	TRBV9	-	TGTGCCAGCAGCCCTCAGGGTGCTAATGAAAAACTGTTTTTT	CASSPQGANEKLFF
TRBJ2-7	few	TRBV5-4	-	TGTGCCAGCAGCTTGGGAACGCAGGGGTTCTACGAGCAGTACTTC	CASSLGTQGFYEQYF
TRBJ1-4	once	TRBV14	-	TGTGCCAGCAGCCAAGGGTCGTCTCGATGGGGAGCAACTAATGAAAAACTGTTTTTT	CASSQGSSRWGATNEKLFF
TRBJ2-7	-	TRBV27	-	TGTGCCAGCACCCCCTCCGGGGTAGCGGCTACCTACGAGCAGTACTTC	CASTPSGVAATYEQYF
TRBJ2-5	once	TRBV15	TRBD2	TGTGCCACCAGCAGTCTCCTAGCGGGGAACCAAGAGACCCAGTACTTC	CATSSLLAGNQETQYF
TRBJ2-5	-	TRBV2	TRBD1	TGTGCCAGCGACAGGGGCTTGGGACAAGAGACCCAGTACTTC	CASDRGLGQETQYF
TRBJ2-2	-	TRBV7-6	-	TGTGCCAGCAGCTCCAATCCGGTCAAATACGCGAACACCGGGGAGCTGTTTTTT	CASSSNPVKYANTGELFF
TRBJ2-1	-	TRBV5-1	TRBD1	TGCGCCAGCAGCCCAGGGACAGGGGGCACTGAGCAGTTCTTC	CASSPGTGGTEQFF
TRBJ1-4	-	TRBV7-6	-	TGTGCCAGCAGCGCCGACAGCGGGACTAATGAAAAACTGTTTTTT	CASSADSGTNEKLFF
TRBJ1-5	-	TRBV20-1	TRBD1	TGCAGTGCTAGTATCCGGGACAGAAATCAGCCCCAGCATTTT	CSASIRDRNQPQHF
TRBJ2-7	-	TRBV5-4	TRBD2	TGTGCCAGCAGCCGGGACTACTACGAGCAGTACTTC	CASSRDYYEQYF
TRBJ2-1	-	TRBV7-2	-	TGTGCCAGCAGCTTCTTAGCGGACAATGAGCAGTTCTTC	CASSFLADNEQFF
TRBJ1-2	-	TRBV27	-	TGTGCCAGCAGTTTAAGGGAGGGCTATGGCTACACCTTC	CASSLREGYGYTF
TRBJ2-3	few	TRBV2	TRBD2	TGTGCCAGCATTCGGAGGCTAGCGGGAGGGCTGGATACGCAGTATTTT	CASIRRLAGGLDTQYF
TRBJ2-5	-	TRBV5-1	-	TGCGCCAGCAGCGAAACACAAGAGACCCAGTACTTC	CASSETQETQYF
TRBJ2-7	-	TRBV3-1/TRBV3-2	TRBD1	TGTGCCAGCAGCCTAAACAGGGGGCTCTCCTACGAGCAGTACTTC	CASSLNRGLSYEQYF
TRBJ2-5	-	TRBV9	-	TGTGCCAGCAGCCCGGGACTGCAAGAGACCCAGTACTTC	CASSPGLQETQYF
TRBJ2-5	once	TRBV7-6	-	TGTGCCAGCAGCTTAGACGGAGAGACCCAGTACTTC	CASSLDGETQYF
TRBJ1-1	-	TRBV6-2/TRBV6-3	-	TGTGCCAGCAGTTACACAATTAGGGCGGCTAACCGGAGGACTGAAGCTTTCTTT	CASSYTIRAANRRTEAFF
TRBJ1-2	once	TRBV6-6	TRBD1	TGTGCCAGCAGTTCCCCTCGGACAGGGGACTATGGCTACACCTTC	CASSSPRTGDYGYTF
TRBJ2-7	-	TRBV18	TRBD2	TGTGCCAGCTCACCGCCGAGCGGGAGCTACGAGCAGTACTTC	CASSPPSGSYEQYF
TRBJ2-1	once	TRBV30	TRBD2	TGTGCCTGGAGTGTACGGGGGGGGCTCTACAATGAGCAGTTCTTC	CAWSVRGGLYNEQFF
TRBJ2-7	once	TRBV28	TRBD2	TGTGCCAGCAGTCTAGCCTTCCAGGGTGGGGGCCGACTAGCGGGAGGTTACGAGCAGTACTTC	CASSLAFQGGGRLAGGYEQYF
TRBJ2-3	-	TRBV5-6	TRBD1	TGTGCCAGCAGCCGTCAGGGGGTAAATACGCAGTATTTT	CASSRQGVNTQYF
TRBJ1-2	-	TRBV19	TRBD1	TGTGCCAGTAGGCTCCAGGGGGCGCTTGGCTACACCTTC	CASRLQGALGYTF
TRBJ2-7	-	TRBV10-3	TRBD1	TGTGCCATCAGTGGACAGGGGGCCTACGAGCAGTACTTC	CAISGQGAYEQYF
TRBJ2-2	-	TRBV5-1	-	TGCGCCAGCAATCCACAGGGTAGTACCGGGGAGCTGTTTTTT	CASNPQGSTGELFF
TRBJ1-5	-	TRBV9	-	TGTGCCAGCAGCCCTAACCCGGGTCAGCCCCAGCATTTT	CASSPNPGQPQHF
TRBJ2-7	-	TRBV2	-	TGTGCCAGCAGTGAACTAGCGCTCTCCTACGAGCAGTACTTC	CASSELALSYEQYF
TRBJ2-7	-	TRBV2	TRBD2	TGTGCCAGCAGTGGAGGCGGGGGGACCTACGAGCAGTACTTC	CASSGGGGTYEQYF
TRBJ1-5	few	TRBV6-6	TRBD1	TGTGCCAGCAGTTCCGCGGGACAGGGCAATCAGCCCCAGCATTTT	CASSSAGQGNQPQHF
TRBJ2-2	-	TRBV27	-	TGTGCCAGCAGTTTCCTGAACACCGGGGAGCTGTTTTTT	CASSFLNTGELFF
TRBJ2-7	once	TRBV7-9	-	TGTGCCAGCAGCTATTTCCCTAGGACATCCTTCTCCTACGAGCAGTACTTC	CASSYFPRTSFSYEQYF
TRBJ2-5	-	TRBV7-2	TRBD1	TGTGCCAGCAGTTTGAACAGGGGGCAAGAGACCCAGTACTTC	CASSLNRGQETQYF
TRBJ2-6	-	TRBV7-2	-	TGTGCCAGCAGCTTAGATGCGAGGGTGGCCAACGTCCTGACTTTC	CASSLDARVANVLTF
TRBJ1-6	-	TRBV6-5	TRBD1	TGTGCCAGCAGACGCGGAGGGACAGGGGATTCACCCCTCCACTTT	CASRRGGTGDSPLHF
TRBJ1-2	-	TRBV28	-	TGTGCCAGCAGCCTTGGGACATCATATGGCTACACCTTC	CASSLGTSYGYTF
TRBJ1-2	-	TRBV5-6	-	TGTGCCAGCAGCACTACGGCCCCACGTAGCAGCTATGGCTACACCTTC	CASSTTAPRSSYGYTF
TRBJ2-7	-	TRBV6-1	TRBD1	TGTGCCAGCAGTGAAGGTGGACAGGGGCAAGAGCAGTACTTC	CASSEGGQGQEQYF
TRBJ2-3	-	TRBV18	-	TGTGCCAGCTCACCATTTGGACTCAACACAGATACGCAGTATTTT	CASSPFGLNTDTQYF
TRBJ2-1	-	TRBV18	-	TGTGCCAGCTCACCACAGGGGATCTCCTACAATGAGCAGTTCTTC	CASSPQGISYNEQFF
TRBJ1-2	-	TRBV28	TRBD1	TGTGCCAGCAGTTTATTCGGGACAGGGAACAACTATGGCTACACCTTC	CASSLFGTGNNYGYTF
TRBJ2-7	-	TRBV10-2	TRBD2	TGCGCCAGCAGTGAGATTAGCGGGAGGGCCTACGAGCAGTACTTC	CASSEISGRAYEQYF
TRBJ2-3	-	TRBV2	TRBD1	TGTGCCAGCAGACGGGACAGGGTCAACGAAAATACGCAGTATTTT	CASRRDRVNENTQYF